The present T cell receptor beta chain was sequenced within a study of T-cell reconstitution after alpha-beta-depleted transplantation in children. V dropped 7 bases and J dropped 1 base, with 7 bases sitting between them. The V gene's germline CDR1 is SEHNR and CDR2 FQNEAQ (reference sequence). The CDR3 is made up of 12 amino acids. Preparation of the TCRbeta library used unique molecular identifiers. TCRdb ran MiXCR on the PCR reads and lists one entry per CDR3 protein. The table has some 220,000 distinct CDR3 sequences, roughly 10% seen once. Source: PBMCs from the stem cell graft donor, taken from the stem cell graft. The chain is built from TRBV7-9 and TRBJ1-1; D ambiguous. This sequence originates from a human donor who donated a stem cell graft to a child with acute lymphoblastic leukemia. The CDR3 sequence: CASNVGNTEAFF. The CDR3 DNA sequence: TGTGCCAGCAACGTGGGGAACACTGAAGCTTTCTTT.